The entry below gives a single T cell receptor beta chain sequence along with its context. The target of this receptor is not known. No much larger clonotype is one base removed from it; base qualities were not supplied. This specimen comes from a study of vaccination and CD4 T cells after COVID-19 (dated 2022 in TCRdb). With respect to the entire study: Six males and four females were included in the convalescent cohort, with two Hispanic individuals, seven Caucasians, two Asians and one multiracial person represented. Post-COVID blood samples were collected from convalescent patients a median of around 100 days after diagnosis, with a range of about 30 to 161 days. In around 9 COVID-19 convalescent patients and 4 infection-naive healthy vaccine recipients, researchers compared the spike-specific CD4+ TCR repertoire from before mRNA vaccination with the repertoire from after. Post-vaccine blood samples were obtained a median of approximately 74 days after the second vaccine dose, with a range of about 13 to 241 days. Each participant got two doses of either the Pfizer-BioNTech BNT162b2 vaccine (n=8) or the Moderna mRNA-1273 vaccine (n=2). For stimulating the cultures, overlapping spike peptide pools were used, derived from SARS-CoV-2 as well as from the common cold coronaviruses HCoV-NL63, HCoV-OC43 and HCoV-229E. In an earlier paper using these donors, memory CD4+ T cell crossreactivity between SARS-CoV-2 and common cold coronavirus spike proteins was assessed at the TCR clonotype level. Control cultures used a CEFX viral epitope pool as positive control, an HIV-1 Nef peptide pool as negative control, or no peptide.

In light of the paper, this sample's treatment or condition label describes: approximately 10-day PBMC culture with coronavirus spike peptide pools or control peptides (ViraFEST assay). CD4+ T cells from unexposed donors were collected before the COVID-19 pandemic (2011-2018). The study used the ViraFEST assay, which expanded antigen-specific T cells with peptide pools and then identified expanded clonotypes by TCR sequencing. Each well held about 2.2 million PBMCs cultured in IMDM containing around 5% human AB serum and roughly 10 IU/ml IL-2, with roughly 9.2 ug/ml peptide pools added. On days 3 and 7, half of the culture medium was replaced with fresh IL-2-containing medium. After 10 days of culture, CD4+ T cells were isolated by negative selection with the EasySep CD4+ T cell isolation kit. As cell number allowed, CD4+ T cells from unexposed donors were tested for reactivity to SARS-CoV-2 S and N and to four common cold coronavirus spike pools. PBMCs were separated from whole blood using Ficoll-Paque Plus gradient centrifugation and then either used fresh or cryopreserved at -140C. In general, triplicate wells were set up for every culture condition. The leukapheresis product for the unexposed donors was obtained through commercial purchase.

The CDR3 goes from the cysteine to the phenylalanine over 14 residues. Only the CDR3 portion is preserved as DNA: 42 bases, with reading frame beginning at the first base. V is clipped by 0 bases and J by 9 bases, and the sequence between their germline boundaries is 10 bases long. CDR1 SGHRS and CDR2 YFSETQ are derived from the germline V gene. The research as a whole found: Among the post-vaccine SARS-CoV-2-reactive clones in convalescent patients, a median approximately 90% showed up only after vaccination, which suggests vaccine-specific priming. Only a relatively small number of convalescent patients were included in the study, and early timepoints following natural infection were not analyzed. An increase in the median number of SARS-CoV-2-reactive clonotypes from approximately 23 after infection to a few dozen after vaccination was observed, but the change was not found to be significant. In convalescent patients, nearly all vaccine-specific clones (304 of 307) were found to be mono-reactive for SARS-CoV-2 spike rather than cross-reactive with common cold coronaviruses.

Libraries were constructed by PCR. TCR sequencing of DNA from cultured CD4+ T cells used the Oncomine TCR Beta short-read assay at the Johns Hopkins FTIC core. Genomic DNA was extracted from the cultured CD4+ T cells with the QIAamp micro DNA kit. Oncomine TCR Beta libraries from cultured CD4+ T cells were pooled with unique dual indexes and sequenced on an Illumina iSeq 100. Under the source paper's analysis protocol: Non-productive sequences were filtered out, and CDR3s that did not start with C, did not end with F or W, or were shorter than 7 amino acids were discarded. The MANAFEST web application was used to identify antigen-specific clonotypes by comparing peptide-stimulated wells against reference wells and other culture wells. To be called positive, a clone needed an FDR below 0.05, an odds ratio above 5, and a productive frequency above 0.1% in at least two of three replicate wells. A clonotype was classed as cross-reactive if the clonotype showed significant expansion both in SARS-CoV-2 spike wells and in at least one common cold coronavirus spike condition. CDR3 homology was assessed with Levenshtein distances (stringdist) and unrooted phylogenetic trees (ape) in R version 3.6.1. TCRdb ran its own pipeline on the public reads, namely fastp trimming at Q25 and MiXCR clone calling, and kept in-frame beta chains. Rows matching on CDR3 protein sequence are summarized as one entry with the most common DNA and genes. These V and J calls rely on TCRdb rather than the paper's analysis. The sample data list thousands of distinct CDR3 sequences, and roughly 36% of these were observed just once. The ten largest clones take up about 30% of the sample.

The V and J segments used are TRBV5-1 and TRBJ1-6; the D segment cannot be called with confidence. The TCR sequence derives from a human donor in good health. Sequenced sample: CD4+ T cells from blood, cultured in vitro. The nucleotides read TGCGCCAGCAGCTTGGGTGGGGTTAGTTCACCCCTCCACTTT. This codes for CASSLGGVSSPLHF.